This T cell receptor (beta chain) emerged from a study of T cell responses to AZD1222 COVID-19 vaccine. Study conclusions and caveats: The number of AZD1222 recipients seropositive at baseline was only 5 to 7. In all cases, repertoires were sampled only after the peak T cell response. The donors showed a predominance of white British ancestry and of females, with possible underestimation of clonal diversity. Spike was spanned by vaccine-associated CD4 TCRs, which were dominant at 160-218 and 743-854.

Germline CDR1 is MDHEN and CDR2 is SYDVKM. The CDR3 extends over 17 amino acids. Trimming removed 5 bases at V and 1 base at J, with 20 bases between. Regarding this clone: Its antigen is unidentified.

TCRdb's copy holds only in-frame clones and misses some; the assay was immunoSEQ multiplex PCR. The data contain about 140,000 clones, approximately 92% of them singletons. Sequenced material: peripheral blood, taken 28 days after the second AZD1222 dose. The chain uses TRBV28 and TRBJ1-2, with D possibly being TRBD1 (6 bases). The TCR originated in an adult who received the AZD1222 COVID-19 vaccine. The DNA for the CDR3 is TGTGCCAGCAGTCTCTCACCCCGGGACACCTATAACTATGGCTACACCTTC. Protein sequence: CASSLSPRDTYNYGYTF.